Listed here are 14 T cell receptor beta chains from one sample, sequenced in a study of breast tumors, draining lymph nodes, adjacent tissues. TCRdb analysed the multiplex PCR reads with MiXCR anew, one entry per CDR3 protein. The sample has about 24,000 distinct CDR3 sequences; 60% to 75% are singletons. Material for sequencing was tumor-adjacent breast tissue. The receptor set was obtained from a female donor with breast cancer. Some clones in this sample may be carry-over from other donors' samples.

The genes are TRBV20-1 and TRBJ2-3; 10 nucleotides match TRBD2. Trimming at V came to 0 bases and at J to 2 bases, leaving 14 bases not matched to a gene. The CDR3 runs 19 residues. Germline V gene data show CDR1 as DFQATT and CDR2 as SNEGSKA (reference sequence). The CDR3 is CSARDLLAGRRGATDTQYF. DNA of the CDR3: TGCAGTGCTAGAGATTTACTAGCGGGAAGAAGAGGGGCCACAGATACGCAGTATTTT.

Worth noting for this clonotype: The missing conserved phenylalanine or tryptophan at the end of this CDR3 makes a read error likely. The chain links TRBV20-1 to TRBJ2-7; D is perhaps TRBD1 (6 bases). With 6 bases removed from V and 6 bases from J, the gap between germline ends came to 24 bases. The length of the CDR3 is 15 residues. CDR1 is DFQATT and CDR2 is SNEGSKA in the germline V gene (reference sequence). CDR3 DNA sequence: TGCAGTGCCCCCCCACTCGTGTCCACAGGGTCCGAGCAGTACTGC. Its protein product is CSAPPLVSTGSEQYC.

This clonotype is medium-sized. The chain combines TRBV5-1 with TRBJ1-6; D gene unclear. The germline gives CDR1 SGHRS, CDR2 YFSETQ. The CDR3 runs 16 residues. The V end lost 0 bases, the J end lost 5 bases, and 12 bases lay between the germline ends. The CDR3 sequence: CASSLEGSKNNSPLHF. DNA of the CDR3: TGCGCCAGCAGCTTGGAAGGCAGTAAGAATAATTCACCCCTCCACTTT. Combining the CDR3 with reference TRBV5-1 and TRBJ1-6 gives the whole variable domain KAGVTQTPRYLIKTRGQQVTLSCSPISGHRSVSWYQQTPGQGLQFLFEYFSETQRNKGNFPGRFSGRQFSNSRSEMNVSTLELGDSALYLCASSLEGSKNNSPLHFGNGTRLTVT.

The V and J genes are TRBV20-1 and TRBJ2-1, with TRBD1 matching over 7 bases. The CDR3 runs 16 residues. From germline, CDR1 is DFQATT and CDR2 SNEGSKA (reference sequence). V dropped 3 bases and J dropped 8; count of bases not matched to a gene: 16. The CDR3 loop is CSASWADRPPTDEQFF. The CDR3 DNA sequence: TGCAGTGCTAGTTGGGCGGACAGGCCACCGACGGATGAGCAGTTCTTC.

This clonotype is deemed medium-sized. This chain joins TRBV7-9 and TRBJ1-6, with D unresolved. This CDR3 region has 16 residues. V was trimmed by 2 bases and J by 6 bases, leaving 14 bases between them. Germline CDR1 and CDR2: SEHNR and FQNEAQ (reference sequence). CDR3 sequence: CASSLFGGGPNSPLHF. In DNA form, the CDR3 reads TGTGCCAGCAGCTTATTCGGCGGAGGGCCTAATTCACCCCTCCACTTT. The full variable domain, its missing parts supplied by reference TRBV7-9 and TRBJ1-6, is DTGVSQNPRHKITKRGQNVTFRCDPISEHNRLYWYRQTLGQGPEFLTYFQNEAQLEKSRLLSDRFSAERPKGSFSTLEIQRTEQGDSAMYLCASSLFGGGPNSPLHFGNGTRLTVT.

Here the CDR3 reads CASAAMVSDTCNEQFF. In DNA, the CDR3 is TGTGCCAGCGCTGCAATGGTGAGCGATACTTGCAATGAGCAGTTCTTC. The V call is TRBV27, the J call TRBJ2-1; D uncertain. Germline V gene data show CDR1 as MNHEY and CDR2 as SMNVEV (reference sequence). The CDR3 runs to 16 residues. Trimming cost V 8 bases and J 6 bases, with 23 bases left between them.

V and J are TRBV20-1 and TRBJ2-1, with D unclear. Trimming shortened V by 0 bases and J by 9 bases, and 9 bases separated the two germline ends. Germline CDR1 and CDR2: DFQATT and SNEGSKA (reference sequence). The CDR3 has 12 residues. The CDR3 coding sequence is TGCAGTGCTAGAGATTGGGGTGGTGAGCAGTTCTTC. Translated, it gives CSARDWGGEQFF.

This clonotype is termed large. CDR3 loop: CASSPTPSDEQYF. The CDR3 DNA reads as TGTGCCAGCAGCCCGACCCCCAGCGACGAGCAGTACTTC. V gene TRBV9 combines with J gene TRBJ2-7, with D unclear. This CDR3 has 13 residues. Germline values: CDR1 SGDLS, CDR2 YYNGEE. V was clipped by 4 bases and J by 5 bases, with 13 bases between them.

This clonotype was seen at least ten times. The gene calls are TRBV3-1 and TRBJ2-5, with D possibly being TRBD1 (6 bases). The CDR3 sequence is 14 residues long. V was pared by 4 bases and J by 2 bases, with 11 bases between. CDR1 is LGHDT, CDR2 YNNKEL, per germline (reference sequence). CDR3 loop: CASSRRQDQETQYF. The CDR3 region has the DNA TGTGCCAGCAGCCGTAGACAGGATCAAGAGACCCAGTACTTC.

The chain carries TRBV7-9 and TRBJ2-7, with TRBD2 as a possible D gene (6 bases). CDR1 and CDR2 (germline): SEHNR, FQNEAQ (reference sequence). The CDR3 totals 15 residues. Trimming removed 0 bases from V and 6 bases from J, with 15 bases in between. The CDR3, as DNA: TGTGCCAGCAGCTTAGCAGGGGCGAGGAGGGGCGAGCAGTACTTC. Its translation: CASSLAGARRGEQYF.

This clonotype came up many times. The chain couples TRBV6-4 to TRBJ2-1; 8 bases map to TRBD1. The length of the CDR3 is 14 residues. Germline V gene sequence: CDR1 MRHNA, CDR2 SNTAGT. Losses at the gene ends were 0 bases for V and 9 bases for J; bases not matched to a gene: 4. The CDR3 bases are TGTGCCAGCAGTGACTCAGACAGGGGAAGTGAGCAGTTCTTC. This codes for CASSDSDRGSEQFF.

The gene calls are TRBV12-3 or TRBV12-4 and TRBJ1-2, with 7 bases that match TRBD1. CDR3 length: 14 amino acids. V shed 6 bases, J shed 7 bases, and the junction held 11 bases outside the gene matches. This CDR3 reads CASSRSTGVGGYTF. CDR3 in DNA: TGTGCCAGCAGCCGTTCTACAGGGGTGGGTGGCTACACCTTC.

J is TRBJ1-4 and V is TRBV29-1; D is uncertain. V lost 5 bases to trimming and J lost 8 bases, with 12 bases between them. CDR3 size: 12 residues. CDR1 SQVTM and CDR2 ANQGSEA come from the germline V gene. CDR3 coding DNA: TGCAGCGTTATGTGGGGATACGAAAAACTGTTTTTT. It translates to CSVMWGYEKLFF.

The DNA of the CDR3 is TGTGCCAGCAGCCCTAGGACTAGCGGGAGCTTAGTTTATGAGCAGTTCTTC. It yields the protein CASSPRTSGSLVYEQFF. The chain is built from TRBV12-3 or TRBV12-4 and TRBJ2-1; 13 bases line up with TRBD2. CDR3 length: 17 residues. V shed 6 bases and J 8 bases; nucleotides not matched to a gene: 13.